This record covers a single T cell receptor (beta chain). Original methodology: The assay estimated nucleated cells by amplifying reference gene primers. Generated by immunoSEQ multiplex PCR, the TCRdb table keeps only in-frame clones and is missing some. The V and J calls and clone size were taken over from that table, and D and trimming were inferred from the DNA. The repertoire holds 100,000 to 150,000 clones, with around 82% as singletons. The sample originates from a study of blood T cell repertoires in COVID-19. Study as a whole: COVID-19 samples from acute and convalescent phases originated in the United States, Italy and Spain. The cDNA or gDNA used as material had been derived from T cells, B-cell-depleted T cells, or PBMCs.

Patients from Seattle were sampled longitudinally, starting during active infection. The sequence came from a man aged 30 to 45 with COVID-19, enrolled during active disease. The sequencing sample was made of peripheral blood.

CDR3 residues: CASSAFEGQGGEQYF. The CDR3 DNA sequence: TGTGCCAGCAGCGCTTTCGAGGGACAGGGCGGCGAGCAGTACTTC. The chain employs TRBV9 and TRBJ2-7; TRBD1 matches 9 bases. V was pared by 3 bases and J by 6 bases, with 10 bases of the junction left unmatched. CDR1 is SGDLS, CDR2 YYNGEE, per germline. This CDR3 comprises 15 residues.